A single T cell receptor (beta chain) is shown here with its context. Its cognate antigen is unknown. V lost 5 bases and J lost 13, with 21 bases in between. CDR3 length equals 13 residues. Germline V lookup: CDR1 GTSNPN, CDR2 SVGIG (reference sequence). Clones were sequenced by immunoSEQ multiplex PCR, and TCRdb holds only the in-frame ones, with some missing. This repertoire shows approximately 97,000 clones, roughly 92% found once; its top ten account for about 0.073%. This specimen belongs to a study of graft-versus-host responses after intestinal transplantation. Study details: Every recipient underwent anti-thymocyte globulin induction, then tacrolimus and steroids for roughly three years. Study-level results: Recipient marrow contained GvH clones, some of which appeared first in ileum or blood. Allografts carried high graft-versus-host to host-versus-graft clonal ratios in patients having graft-donor T cell macrochimerism.

The chain combines TRBV30 with TRBJ2-1; tentatively, D is TRBD2 (7 bases). The clonotype was recovered from a human donor who was the organ donor for an intestinal transplant. The sequencing used unstimulated CD8+ T cells sorted from spleen or lymph node cells, collected before transplant. CDR3 residues: CAWGGGGGGNQFF. The CDR3 region has the DNA TGTGCCTGGGGGGGAGGGGGGGGAGGGAATCAGTTCTTC.